The sequence of this TCR beta chain was determined in a study of shared clonotypes between healthy human individuals. V was shortened by 0 bases and J by 6 bases, with 9 bases between the two germline ends. Germline V gene data show CDR1 as SGHRS and CDR2 as YFSETQ. The CDR3 consists of 14 residues. Assay used: immunoSEQ multiplex PCR; TCRdb lists only in-frame clones, some missing. The sample consists of 980,000 or so clones, over 75% of them appearing once. The chain recombines TRBV5-1 with TRBJ2-2; D ambiguous. Specimen: memory CD4+ T cells sorted from blood. Subset of the sample: CD45RA-negative fraction. The clonotype originates from a man aged 18 to 29 in good health. The CDR3 spells CASSLVTSAGELFF. Written as DNA, the CDR3 is TGCGCCAGCAGCTTGGTTACCTCCGCCGGGGAGCTGTTTTTT.